The source of this TCR beta chain is a study of CD8 T cells in Susac syndrome. The overall study: Within the group of sequenced Susac syndrome patients, about six had active disease and 8 or 9 were in remission.

Random hexamers served to reverse transcribe about 0.5 to 1 ug RNA. TCRdb passed the immunoSEQ multiplex PCR reads through MiXCR, listing each CDR3 protein once. The repertoire includes under 80,000 distinct CDR3 sequences, about 93% of them detected once, and approximately 0.52% sits in the top ten. The CDR3 extends over 16 amino acids. Unmatched junction bases numbered 4, after V lost 4 bases and J lost 1 base. The germline gives CDR1 LGHNA, CDR2 YNFKEQ. The authors sequenced TCR beta from blood CD8+ and CD4+ T cells. The TCR sequence derives from a human donor with Susac syndrome. The sequencing sample was made of CD4+ T cells from PBMCs. The chain carries TRBV4-2 and TRBJ2-1; 10 positions agree with TRBD1. The CDR3 region is CASSRGQGGSYNEQFF. CDR3 bases: TGTGCCAGCAGCCGCGGACAGGGGGGTTCCTACAATGAGCAGTTCTTC.